This T cell receptor (beta chain) emerged from a study of T cell responses to AZD1222 COVID-19 vaccine. TCRdb's table, derived via immunoSEQ multiplex PCR, lists solely in-frame clones and lacks some. There are about 150,000 clones in the sample; approximately 92% occur only once, and 3% to 3.5% lies in the top ten. Notes on the study in general: After two AZD1222 doses, spike-specific TCR breadth and depth rose versus day 0. The donor group comprised mostly white British people and more females; the analysis possibly underestimated clonal diversity. Baseline seropositivity characterized only 5 or 6 AZD1222 recipients.

As to this clone: Its matching antigen is unknown.

The source was peripheral blood, collected 28 days after the second AZD1222 dose. The TCR was taken from an adult who received the AZD1222 COVID-19 vaccine.

CDR3 sequence (DNA): TGCGCCAGCAGCTTGGATATAGGGGGCGGTGGCTACACCTTC. Encoded protein: CASSLDIGGGGYTF. J is TRBJ1-2 and V is TRBV5-1; TRBD1 aligns across 7 bases. This CDR3 region has 14 residues. Looked up from germline, CDR1 is SGHRS and CDR2 is YFSETQ. Losses at the gene ends were 0 bases for V and 7 bases for J; bases not matched to a gene: 6.